Presented here are 32 T cell receptor beta chains from one specimen sequenced in a study of cytomegalovirus exposure and HLA in healthy donors. Primers: 60 Vbeta forward and 13 Jbeta reverse. Only in-frame clones appear in the TCRdb table, and some are missing; sequencing was by immunoSEQ multiplex PCR. This sample yields 95,000 to 130,000 clones, of which 79% are seen a single time; around 4.5% belongs to the top ten. Specimen: PBMCs. The source is a man aged 25-45 years in good health and CMV-seropositive.

The chain joins TRBV28 to TRBJ1-4; a weak D match, TRBD1 (5 bases). V shed 4 bases and J shed 7 bases, with 16 bases lying between them. Germline CDR1 and CDR2: MDHEN and SYDVKM. This CDR3 has 15 residues. The CDR3 sequence: CASSYGLRGLEKLFF. DNA of the CDR3: TGTGCCAGCAGTTATGGGTTAAGGGGACTTGAAAAACTGTTTTTT.

This clone was recorded once. This rearrangement joins TRBV6-1 to TRBJ1-2, with 8 bases aligning to TRBD1. The CDR3 runs 14 residues. J lost 7 bases, V lost 4 bases, and 8 bases had no gene match. Germline loops: CDR1 MNHNS, CDR2 SASEGT. The CDR3 loop reads CASSGYRGGGGYTF. As DNA, the CDR3 is TGTGCCAGCAGTGGATACAGGGGGGGAGGTGGCTACACCTTC.

As to this clone: The sample has other DNA sequences that encode this CDR3 too. This chain links TRBV2 with TRBJ1-1; 11 bases map to TRBD1. The V gene's germline CDR1 is SNHLY and CDR2 FYNNEI. The CDR3 totals 13 residues. V lost 8 bases, J lost 4 bases, and 3 bases stayed unmatched. The CDR3 loop reads CASSGTGGTEAFF. The CDR3 DNA reads TGTGCCAGCTCCGGGACAGGGGGCACTGAAGCTTTCTTT.

This chain links TRBV9 with TRBJ2-5; the match to TRBD1 covers 7 bases. V lost 2 bases and J lost 3; bases outside the gene matches: 4. The germline CDR1 and CDR2 sequences are SGDLS and YYNGEE. CDR3 length equals 14 residues. As DNA, the CDR3 is TGTGCCAGCAGCGTCACCGGGACAGAAGAGACCCAGTACTTC. It encodes CASSVTGTEETQYF. The full variable domain, rest sourced from reference TRBV9 and TRBJ2-5, is DSGVTQTPKHLITATGQRVTLRCSPRSGDLSVYWYQQSLDQGLQFLIQYYNGEERAKGNILERFSAQQFPDLHSELNLSSLELGDSALYFCASSVTGTEETQYFGPGTRLLVL.

The gene calls are TRBV4-3 and TRBJ2-3, with 11 nucleotides matching TRBD2. The germline gives CDR1 LGHNA, CDR2 YSLEER. After removal of 0 bases from V and 0 bases from J, the junction contained 11 bases not matched to a gene. The CDR3 has 20 amino acids. CDR3 DNA: TGCGCCAGCAGCCAAGAAGGGGGGGCGGGACTAGCGGCTAGCACAGATACGCAGTATTTT. The encoded protein is CASSQEGGAGLAASTDTQYF.

This CDR3 is CASRPPGLANHETQYF. The CDR3 DNA is TGTGCCAGCAGACCCCCGGGGCTAGCGAATCATGAGACCCAGTACTTC. The chain has TRBV7-9 and TRBJ2-5; D is possibly TRBD2 (6 bases). The CDR3 covers 16 residues. Germline lookup yields CDR1 SEHNR and CDR2 FQNEAQ (reference sequence). The V end lost 6 bases, the J end lost 5 bases, and 22 bases lay between the germline ends.

The chain combines TRBV28 with TRBJ2-5, with 7 positions matching TRBD2. The CDR3 has 12 residues. Germline V gene sequence: CDR1 MDHEN, CDR2 SYDVKM. The junction had 8 bases not matched to a gene; V was cut back by 5 bases and J by 11 bases. The CDR3 nucleotides are TGTGCCAGCAGTGAGGGACTACTTGAGCAGTACTTC. Its translation is CASSEGLLEQYF.

The chain combines TRBV7-3 with TRBJ1-2, with D maybe TRBD1 (5 bases). CDR3 length: 18 residues. Per germline, CDR1 SGHTA and CDR2 FQGTGA. Trimming stripped 5 bases from V and 6 bases from J, with 28 bases between. The CDR3 DNA reads TGTGCCAGCAGCAAAGCCCCCCCACCGGTGGAGGGGTTGGATGGCTACACCTTC. It encodes CASSKAPPPVEGLDGYTF.

Here the CDR3 DNA reads TGTGCCAGCAGTTTGTCCGACCGGGCCTACGAGCAGTACTTC. Its translation: CASSLSDRAYEQYF. The V and J genes are TRBV28 and TRBJ2-7, with unresolved D. Germline V lookup: CDR1 MDHEN, CDR2 SYDVKM. The CDR3 has 14 amino acids. The V end lost 3 bases, the J end lost 2 bases, and 11 bases lay between the germline ends. Looking up the rest from reference TRBV28 and TRBJ2-7 gives the full variable domain: DVKVTQSSRYLVKRTGEKVFLECVQDMDHENMFWYRQDPGLGLRLIYFSYDVKMKEKGDIPEGYSVSREKKERFSLILESASTNQTSMYLCASSLSDRAYEQYFGPGTRLTVT.

Only one count was recorded for this clone. The V call is TRBV7-3, the J call TRBJ2-2, with D tentatively TRBD2 (5 bases). The length of the CDR3 is 13 residues. The V gene lost 6 bases and the J gene lost 5 bases, with 10 bases spanning the gap. The germline CDR1 and CDR2 sequences are SGHTA and FQGTGA. As DNA, the CDR3 is TGTGCCAGCAGTAACCCGGGGACCGGGGAGCTGTTTTTT. Its translation: CASSNPGTGELFF.

The chain employs TRBV4-3 and TRBJ2-5; TRBD2 might be the D (5 bases). V was clipped by 0 bases and J by 2 bases, with 7 bases between them. CDR1 is LGHNA, CDR2 YSLEER, per germline. CDR3 size: 14 residues. DNA of the CDR3: TGCGCCAGCAGCCAAGATCGCGGGCAAGAGACCCAGTACTTC. Amino acids: CASSQDRGQETQYF.

This clone was seen a single time. V and J are TRBV7-9 and TRBJ2-3, with TRBD2 as a possible D gene (5 bases). CDR3 length equals 15 residues. V lost 5 bases, J lost 6 bases, and 18 bases lay in between. Germline loops: CDR1 SEHNR, CDR2 FQNEAQ (reference sequence). DNA of the CDR3: TGTGCCAGCAGCCCGGTGGGAGTGTCAATGGATACGCAGTATTTT. Translating gives CASSPVGVSMDTQYF. The whole variable domain, filled in from reference TRBV7-9 and TRBJ2-3, reads DTGVSQNPRHKITKRGQNVTFRCDPISEHNRLYWYRQTLGQGPEFLTYFQNEAQLEKSRLLSDRFSAERPKGSFSTLEIQRTEQGDSAMYLCASSPVGVSMDTQYFGPGTRLTVL.

The rearrangement uses TRBV4-2 and TRBJ1-3; D is unresolved. In germline, CDR1 is LGHNA, CDR2 YNFKEQ. The germline V and J ends were trimmed by 0 bases and 5 bases, with 11 bases remaining between them. There are 15 residues in the CDR3. The DNA of the CDR3 is TGTGCCAGCAGCCAAGATAACTTGTCGAGAAACACCATATATTTT. Amino acids: CASSQDNLSRNTIYF.

The chain couples TRBV4-3 to TRBJ2-2; D possibly corresponds to TRBD2 (7 bases). Germline CDR1 LGHNA, CDR2 YSLEER. The CDR3 consists of 16 residues. Trimming removed 4 bases at V and 4 bases at J, with 16 bases between. CDR3 region: CASSRLTGGATGELFF. In DNA, the CDR3 is TGCGCCAGCAGCCGACTTACGGGGGGCGCCACCGGGGAGCTGTTTTTT.

The chain couples TRBV9 to TRBJ1-3; D ambiguous. Germline V gene lookup returns CDR1 SGDLS and CDR2 YYNGEE. This CDR3 has 13 residues. With 0 bases removed from V and 7 bases from J, the gap between germline ends came to 8 bases. Written as DNA, the CDR3 is TGTGCCAGCAGCGTAGATGTCAGGAACACCATATATTTT. Translated, it gives CASSVDVRNTIYF.

This clone appeared a few times. The gene calls are TRBV9 and TRBJ2-3, with a weak D call TRBD1 (7 bases). CDR3 length: 15 residues. Per germline, CDR1 SGDLS and CDR2 YYNGEE. Trimming removed 0 bases from V and 2 bases from J, with 10 bases in between. The CDR3 sequence is CASSVAEGATDTQYF. For the CDR3, the DNA is TGTGCCAGCAGCGTAGCGGAGGGGGCCACAGATACGCAGTATTTT.

This clone has only a few counts. V and J are TRBV4-3 and TRBJ1-3; possible D gene TRBD1, 5 bases. The CDR3 runs 16 residues. Per the germline V gene, CDR1 is LGHNA and CDR2 is YSLEER. Trimming pared 0 bases from V and 2 bases from J, leaving 11 bases between. CDR3 bases: TGCGCCAGCAGCCAAGATCTGGGCAGGGCTGGAAACACCATATATTTT. Translation gives CASSQDLGRAGNTIYF.

This clone was recorded a few times. The chain uses TRBV5-1 and TRBJ1-6; a possible D gene is TRBD1 (5 bases). V dropped 3 bases and J dropped 5 bases, with 15 bases sitting between them. The CDR3 loop spans 16 amino acids. Germline CDR1 and CDR2: SGHRS and YFSETQ. CDR3 in amino acids: CASSYRTNRDNSPLHF. The DNA for the CDR3 is TGCGCCAGCAGCTATCGGACAAATCGGGATAATTCACCCCTCCACTTT.

This sequence joins TRBV23-1 and TRBJ2-7, with D possibly being TRBD2 (6 bases). TRBV23-1 is reported as an ORF; its role is uncertain. V dropped 0 bases and J dropped 5 bases, with 11 bases sitting between them. CDR3 length: 14 amino acids. CDR3 protein: CASSQSGRQNEQYF. CDR3 nucleotide sequence: TGCGCCAGCAGTCAATCTGGGAGGCAGAACGAGCAGTACTTC.

This chain uses TRBV27 with TRBJ1-6; D is perhaps TRBD1 (5 bases). CDR1 is MNHEY, CDR2 SMNVEV, per germline (reference sequence). The CDR3 is 14 amino acids. V was trimmed by 8 bases and J by 6 bases, leaving 14 bases between them. CDR3 bases: TGTGCCAGCCGACAGTATCCTATTAATTCACCCCTCCACTTT. This encodes CASRQYPINSPLHF.

This clone was seen just once. The chain uses TRBV18 and TRBJ2-7; D is perhaps TRBD1 (5 bases). This CDR3 contains 15 residues. The germline CDR1 and CDR2 sequences are KGHSH and LQKENI. Deletions cut 1 base from V and 0 bases from J, with 10 bases between. The CDR3 bases are TGTGCCAGCTCACCACAGGCAGGGTACTCCTACGAGCAGTACTTC. It yields the protein CASSPQAGYSYEQYF. The variable domain in full, completed from reference TRBV18 and TRBJ2-7, reads NAGVMQNPRHLVRRRGQEARLRCSPMKGHSHVYWYRQLPEEGLKFMVYLQKENIIDESGMPKERFSAEFPKEGPSILRIQQVVRGDSAAYFCASSPQAGYSYEQYFGPGTRLTVT.

Notes on this clone: Additional DNA sequences in this sample encode the identical CDR3. The chain links TRBV4-2 to TRBJ1-2, with unresolved D. The V and J ends lost 0 bases and 8 bases respectively, with 10 bases between them. Per the germline V gene, CDR1 is LGHNA and CDR2 is YNFKEQ. CDR3 length equals 13 residues. CDR3 residues: CASSQDRGGGYTF. The DNA of the CDR3 is TGTGCCAGCAGCCAAGATCGGGGTGGCGGCTACACCTTC.

V gene TRBV2 combines with J gene TRBJ1-5, with D tentatively TRBD1 (5 bases). V was clipped by 6 bases and J by 9 bases, with 18 bases between them. The CDR3 has 14 amino acids. Germline V gene data show CDR1 as SNHLY and CDR2 as FYNNEI. The CDR3 DNA reads as TGTGCCAGCAGAGCCTCGGGGGTTCTTCGGCCCCAGCATTTT. It is translated as CASRASGVLRPQHF.

The V gene is TRBV7-2, the J gene TRBJ2-3; a possible D gene is TRBD1 (5 bases). Germline loops: CDR1 SGHTA, CDR2 FQGNSA. The CDR3 is made up of 14 amino acids. V dropped 1 base and J dropped 3 bases, with 8 bases sitting between them. The chain's CDR3 is CASSLEGQTDTQYF. CDR3 coding DNA: TGTGCCAGCAGCTTAGAGGGGCAGACAGATACGCAGTATTTT.

This chain connects TRBV5-6 to TRBJ1-3, with 7 nucleotides matching TRBD1. V shed 4 bases and J 0 bases; nucleotides not matched to a gene: 10. The CDR3 is 17 amino acids. The germline gives CDR1 SGHDT, CDR2 YYEEEE. CDR3 region: CASSIQDRDGSGNTIYF. The CDR3 nucleotides are TGTGCCAGCAGCATACAAGACAGGGACGGCTCTGGAAACACCATATATTTT.

V and J are TRBV7-3 and TRBJ2-5; TRBD1 is a possible D gene (6 bases). The germline V gene has CDR1 SGHTA and CDR2 FQGTGA. The V and J ends lost 0 bases and 3 bases respectively, with 8 bases between them. There are 14 residues in the CDR3. CDR3 region: CASSLTGQKETQYF. The CDR3 DNA is TGTGCCAGCAGCTTAACCGGACAGAAAGAGACCCAGTACTTC.

The rearrangement joins TRBV7-9 to TRBJ1-5, with D hard to call. This CDR3 spans 15 amino acids. Trimming left V 0 bases short and J 10 bases short, with 16 bases between. Germline V gene lookup returns CDR1 SEHNR and CDR2 FQNEAQ (reference sequence). This CDR3 is CASSLATGYEGPQHF. The CDR3 DNA reads TGTGCCAGCAGCTTAGCGACGGGTTATGAGGGACCCCAGCATTTT.

This clone was counted a single time. The rearrangement joins TRBV15 to TRBJ2-1; 7 positions match TRBD1. With 1 base clipped from V and 7 bases from J, the junction kept 7 bases outside the gene matches. The germline V gene encodes CDR1 LNHNV and CDR2 YYDKDF (reference sequence). This CDR3 has 15 residues. CDR3 nucleotide sequence: TGTGCCACCAGCAGAGGGGACAGTCGATTGAATGAGCAGTTCTTC. Residues: CATSRGDSRLNEQFF.

The chain uses TRBV16 and TRBJ1-2, with 7 nucleotides matching TRBD1. The junction had 9 bases not matched to a gene; V was cut back by 5 bases and J by 3 bases. The CDR3 has 15 residues. In germline, CDR1 is KGHSY, CDR2 FQNENV. CDR3 sequence: CASSVTRDSYYGYTF. DNA for the CDR3: TGTGCCAGCAGCGTTACTCGGGACAGCTACTATGGCTACACCTTC.

This clone was observed a handful of times. This sequence joins TRBV28 and TRBJ2-6, with TRBD1 matching over 7 bases. Trimming at V came to 6 bases and at J to 6 bases, leaving 5 bases not matched to a gene. Germline CDR1 is MDHEN and CDR2 is SYDVKM. This CDR3 spans 14 amino acids. CDR3 loop: CASSRQGAANVLTF. The CDR3 DNA reads TGTGCCAGCAGCCGACAGGGCGCGGCCAACGTCCTGACTTTC. The entire variable domain, with the rest obtained from reference TRBV28 and TRBJ2-6, is as follows: DVKVTQSSRYLVKRTGEKVFLECVQDMDHENMFWYRQDPGLGLRLIYFSYDVKMKEKGDIPEGYSVSREKKERFSLILESASTNQTSMYLCASSRQGAANVLTFGAGSRLTVL.

V usage is TRBV9 and J usage is TRBJ1-4; D unclear. CDR1 and CDR2 from the germline V gene are SGDLS and YYNGEE. V was trimmed by 0 bases and J by 8 bases, leaving 14 bases between them. This CDR3 region has 15 residues. CDR3 sequence: CASSVAPPFGEKLFF. The CDR3 nucleotides read TGTGCCAGCAGCGTAGCCCCACCTTTCGGGGAAAAACTGTTTTTT. Full variable domain (missing parts from reference TRBV9 and TRBJ1-4): DSGVTQTPKHLITATGQRVTLRCSPRSGDLSVYWYQQSLDQGLQFLIQYYNGEERAKGNILERFSAQQFPDLHSELNLSSLELGDSALYFCASSVAPPFGEKLFFGSGTQLSVL.

This rearrangement joins TRBV27 to TRBJ2-1; the match to TRBD1 covers 10 bases. J was trimmed by 5 bases and V by 3 bases; bases with no gene match: 10. The CDR3 is 17 residues long. Germline V gives CDR1 MNHEY, CDR2 SMNVEV (reference sequence). The CDR3 is CASSLLSRTGGNNEQFF. CDR3 DNA: TGTGCCAGCAGTTTGTTGTCTAGGACAGGGGGGAACAATGAGCAGTTCTTC.